The 20 T cell receptor beta chains reported below all come from one sample, sequenced in a study of shared clonotypes between healthy human individuals. Generated by immunoSEQ multiplex PCR, the TCRdb table keeps only in-frame clones and is missing some. The data show over a million clones, more than 95% seen once. The sequenced sample was naive CD4+ T cells sorted from blood. Subset given: CD45RA+ positively selected. These receptors were obtained from a man under 40 in good health.

The V call is TRBV5-1, the J call TRBJ2-5; TRBD2 matches at 11 bases. Trimming took 5 bases from V and 4 from J; bases not matched to a gene: 4. CDR3 length: 14 amino acids. In germline, CDR1 is SGHRS, CDR2 YFSETQ. CDR3 coding DNA: TGCGCCAGCAGGATCGGACTAGCGGGAGAGACCCAGTACTTC. It translates to CASRIGLAGETQYF.

The chain employs TRBV4-3 and TRBJ2-3, with TRBD2 matching over 12 bases. Germline lookup yields CDR1 LGHNA and CDR2 YSLEER. After removal of 4 bases from V and 3 bases from J, the junction contained 5 bases not matched to a gene. The CDR3 contains 16 residues. For the CDR3, the DNA is TGCGCCAGCAGCCTCCTAGCGGGAGGGCCTACAGATACGCAGTATTTT. Translation gives CASSLLAGGPTDTQYF.

The V and J genes are TRBV5-1 and TRBJ1-1, with D uncertain. The CDR3 consists of 13 residues. The V and J ends lost 4 bases and 6 bases respectively, with 13 bases between them. Germline V gene sequence: CDR1 SGHRS, CDR2 YFSETQ. The CDR3 here is CASSPGRAPEAFF. The CDR3 DNA sequence: TGCGCCAGCAGCCCCGGGAGGGCCCCTGAAGCTTTCTTT.

This chain uses TRBV5-4 with TRBJ2-7; D not resolved. Germline V lookup: CDR1 SGHNT, CDR2 YYREEE (reference sequence). Trimming removed 10 bases at V and 3 bases at J, with 5 bases between. The CDR3 has 9 amino acids. The CDR3 DNA reads TGTGCCGTTATCTACGAGCAGTACTTC. Translation gives CAVIYEQYF.

The chain links TRBV30 to TRBJ2-3; tentative D call: TRBD2 (7 bases). V was cut by 0 bases and J by 4 bases, with 14 bases left in between. There are 15 residues in the CDR3. The germline CDR1 and CDR2 sequences are GTSNPN and SVGIG (reference sequence). In DNA, the CDR3 is TGTGCCTGGAGTGTAGGGGGGAGGGCCCCAGATACGCAGTATTTT. Its protein product is CAWSVGGRAPDTQYF.

The gene calls are TRBV2 and TRBJ2-1; 7 bases agree with TRBD2. From germline, CDR1 is SNHLY and CDR2 FYNNEI. This CDR3 has 15 residues. The V and J ends lost 4 bases and 6 bases, in that order; junction bases with no gene match: 9. CDR3 protein: CASSVASAGANEQFF. The CDR3 DNA reads as TGTGCCAGCAGTGTAGCGTCCGCGGGAGCCAATGAGCAGTTCTTC.

This chain links TRBV10-2 with TRBJ1-1; the D is unclear. The CDR3 is made up of 15 amino acids. V lost 5 bases and J lost 0, with 13 bases in between. CDR1 and CDR2 from the germline V gene are WSHSY and SAAADI. This CDR3 is CASSLGRQLNTEAFF. CDR3 bases: TGCGCCAGCAGTCTGGGCCGTCAGCTGAACACTGAAGCTTTCTTT.

The chain uses TRBV9 and TRBJ2-2; TRBD2 is a possible D gene (6 bases). Germline V gene sequence: CDR1 SGDLS, CDR2 YYNGEE. This CDR3 is built from 17 residues. Trimming shortened V by 3 bases and J by 2 bases, and 17 bases separated the two germline ends. CDR3: CASSAGAGTVNTGELFF. For the CDR3, the DNA is TGTGCCAGCAGCGCTGGGGCCGGGACTGTAAACACCGGGGAGCTGTTTTTT.

As DNA, the CDR3 is TGTGCCAGCAGCCCGAGGACAGGGTTAAAGTTCTTC. Its protein is CASSPRTGLKFF. The gene calls are TRBV7-2 and TRBJ2-1, with 8 bases lining up with TRBD1. Germline trimming cut 5 bases from V and 14 bases from J; bases unmatched to any gene: 8. Germline-derived CDR1 and CDR2 are SGHTA and FQGNSA. The CDR3 consists of 12 residues.

The chain carries TRBV18 and TRBJ2-3, with D possibly TRBD1 on 6 matching bases. This CDR3 region has 14 residues. V dropped 2 bases and J dropped 5 bases, with 11 bases sitting between them. Germline V lookup: CDR1 KGHSH, CDR2 LQKENI. CDR3 region: CASSPGVGGDTQYF. The CDR3 coding sequence is TGTGCCAGCTCACCAGGAGTAGGGGGAGATACGCAGTATTTT.

This chain joins TRBV7-9 and TRBJ1-1; possible D gene TRBD1, 6 bases. Looked up from germline, CDR1 is SEHNR and CDR2 is FQNEAQ (reference sequence). V lost 1 base, J lost 0 bases, and 15 bases lay in between. This CDR3 is built from 17 residues. The CDR3 reads CASSLEATGHLNTEAFF. As DNA, the CDR3 is TGTGCCAGCAGCTTAGAGGCGACGGGACACCTGAACACTGAAGCTTTCTTT. Variable domain in full (rest from reference TRBV7-9 and TRBJ1-1): DTGVSQNPRHKITKRGQNVTFRCDPISEHNRLYWYRQTLGQGPEFLTYFQNEAQLEKSRLLSDRFSAERPKGSFSTLEIQRTEQGDSAMYLCASSLEATGHLNTEAFFGQGTRLTVV.

The chain recombines TRBV7-2 with TRBJ1-1; D is ambiguous. The CDR3 runs 14 residues. Trimming pared 2 bases from V and 11 bases from J, leaving 18 bases between. Germline V gene data show CDR1 as SGHTA and CDR2 as FQGNSA. The CDR3 bases are TGTGCCAGCAGCTTAAAAAGGGCGCTGGGATATGCTTTCTTT. Its translation: CASSLKRALGYAFF. Full variable domain (missing parts from reference TRBV7-2 and TRBJ1-1): GAGVSQSPSNKVTEKGKDVELRCDPISGHTALYWYRQSLGQGLEFLIYFQGNSAPDKSGLPSDRFSAERTGGSVSTLTIQRTQQEDSAVYLCASSLKRALGYAFFGQGTRLTVV.

This clone occurred once. This sequence joins TRBV28 and TRBJ1-1; TRBD1 is a possible D gene (5 bases). Germline CDR1 reads MDHEN; CDR2 reads SYDVKM. V lost 6 bases and J 5 bases, leaving 13 bases between the germline ends. The CDR3 has 13 amino acids. The CDR3 spells CASSPTGGTEAFF. CDR3 DNA: TGTGCCAGCAGCCCTACGGGGGGGACTGAAGCTTTCTTT.

This chain connects TRBV11-2 to TRBJ2-5; 12 positions match TRBD2. In germline, CDR1 is SGHAT, CDR2 FQNNGV. V lost 2 bases and J lost 1; bases outside the gene matches: 5. CDR3 size: 17 residues. CDR3 sequence (DNA): TGTGCCAGCAGCTTAAGTCCTAGCGGGAGGGGCCAAGAGACCCAGTACTTC. Protein: CASSLSPSGRGQETQYF. The full variable domain, with the rest looked up from reference TRBV11-2 and TRBJ2-5, is EAGVAQSPRYKIIEKRQSVAFWCNPISGHATLYWYQQILGQGPKLLIQFQNNGVVDDSQLPKDRFSAERLKGVDSTLKIQPAKLEDSAVYLCASSLSPSGRGQETQYFGPGTRLLVL.

In this sample, this clone turned up once. The chain combines TRBV20-1 with TRBJ2-7; D not resolved. V gave up 6 bases and J gave up 6 bases, with 12 bases separating them. The CDR3 runs 11 residues. Looked up from germline, CDR1 is DFQATT and CDR2 is SNEGSKA (reference sequence). As DNA, the CDR3 is TGCAGTGCCAGAACCCCTTCCGAGCAGTACTTC. It yields the protein CSARTPSEQYF.

As to this clone: Other DNA sequences within the sample encode an identical CDR3. The V and J genes are TRBV29-1 and TRBJ2-7, with D hard to call. This CDR3 region has 11 residues. The V end lost 2 bases, the J end lost 5 bases, and 7 bases lay between the germline ends. Germline CDR1 SQVTM, CDR2 ANQGSEA. As DNA, the CDR3 is TGCAGCGTTGAAACTGGGGACGAGCAGTACTTC. Protein: CSVETGDEQYF.

The rearrangement links TRBV10-2 to TRBJ1-1, with D possibly TRBD1 on 5 matching bases. Germline CDR1 WSHSY, CDR2 SAAADI. Trimming took 8 bases from V and 6 from J, leaving 16 bases between them. CDR3 length: 13 amino acids. The CDR3 is CASRTHSAAEAFF. In DNA, the CDR3 is TGCGCCAGCCGGACACATTCGGCAGCTGAAGCTTTCTTT.

This sequence joins TRBV27 and TRBJ2-3; 9 positions agree with TRBD2. Germline CDR1 is MNHEY and CDR2 is SMNVEV (reference sequence). Losses at the gene ends were 5 bases for V and 2 bases for J; bases not matched to a gene: 8. This CDR3 contains 16 residues. This chain's CDR3 is CASSILSGSLTDTQYF. The CDR3 nucleotides read TGTGCCAGCAGTATCCTTAGCGGGAGTCTCACAGATACGCAGTATTTT.

This clone was observed a single time. This rearrangement joins TRBV9 to TRBJ1-4; D perhaps matches TRBD1 (5 bases). This CDR3 has 17 residues. Looked up from germline, CDR1 is SGDLS and CDR2 is YYNGEE. V was trimmed by 3 bases and J by 7 bases, leaving 22 bases between them. The CDR3 region is CASSAQGYGRKIEKLFF. The DNA of the CDR3 is TGTGCCAGCAGCGCGCAGGGCTATGGTCGTAAGATTGAAAAACTGTTTTTT. Full variable domain (outside the CDR3, taken from reference TRBV9 and TRBJ1-4): DSGVTQTPKHLITATGQRVTLRCSPRSGDLSVYWYQQSLDQGLQFLIQYYNGEERAKGNILERFSAQQFPDLHSELNLSSLELGDSALYFCASSAQGYGRKIEKLFFGSGTQLSVL.

As regards this clone: This specimen includes other DNA sequences encoding the same CDR3. The rearrangement joins TRBV30 to TRBJ2-7; D uncertain. The CDR3 has 12 amino acids. Germline CDR1 GTSNPN, CDR2 SVGIG (reference sequence). V lost 5 bases, J lost 2 bases, and 10 bases lay in between. The CDR3 sequence: CAWSPPAYEQYF. The CDR3 DNA reads TGTGCCTGGTCCCCCCCTGCCTACGAGCAGTACTTC.